The rows below give T cell receptor beta chains drawn from one sample of a study of immune cell composition in non-small cell lung cancer. Sequencing used immunoSEQ multiplex PCR; TCRdb keeps in-frame clones, though not all of them. The sample carries around 10,000 clones, around 64% recorded once. Sequenced: lung tumor tissue. Every receptor here comes from a human donor with non-small cell lung cancer. Both conserved end residues are part of each CDR3. D genes are given only for firm matches. Size is stated for part of the rows, as once, few or many counts, or as a class when the clone is expanded.

V,size,J,D,DNA,CDR3
TRBV6-1,.,TRBJ2-3,TRBD1,TGTGCCAGCAGATTGGGTGGACAGGGGCCGGATACGCAGTATTTT,CASRLGGQGPDTQYF
TRBV7-6,.,TRBJ2-2,.,TGTGCCAGCAGCCCAAATTTGTGGGAGAGCACCGGGGAGCTGTTTTTT,CASSPNLWESTGELFF
TRBV28,.,TRBJ2-4,.,TGTGCCAGCAGTTTCGCGGGACGGGACAAAAACATTCAGTACTTC,CASSFAGRDKNIQYF
TRBV11-1,.,TRBJ2-7,TRBD2,TGTGCCAGCAGCCTGACTAGCGGGAGGGCCTACGAGCAGTACTTC,CASSLTSGRAYEQYF
TRBV4-3,once,TRBJ2-6,.,TGCGCCAGCAGCCAAGAAGTGGTCGGGGGACCATCTGGGGCCAACGTCCTGACTTTC,CASSQEVVGGPSGANVLTF
TRBV6-5,medium-sized,TRBJ1-2,TRBD1,TGTGCCAGCAGGCGACAGGGGTTGGACTATGGCTACACCTTC,CASRRQGLDYGYTF
TRBV28,once,TRBJ2-3,.,TGTGCCATTTCTCGACAGGCAGGCACAGATACGCAGTATTTT,CAISRQAGTDTQYF
TRBV27,.,TRBJ1-5,.,TGTGCCAGCAGTTTTACAGTAGGCAATCAGCCCCAGCATTTT,CASSFTVGNQPQHF
TRBV7-2,.,TRBJ2-3,.,TGTGCCAGCAGCTTAAATGGAGGGTTTAGCACAGATACGCAGTATTTT,CASSLNGGFSTDTQYF
TRBV5-6,few,TRBJ1-5,.,TGTGCCAGCAGTTCCGGGACTAGGAGCAATCAGCCCCAGCATTTT,CASSSGTRSNQPQHF
TRBV7-9,.,TRBJ2-7,.,TGTGCCAGCAGTAGGGGGGGGGTCACCTACGAGCAGTACTTC,CASSRGGVTYEQYF
TRBV4-3,.,TRBJ2-4,.,TGCGCCAGCAGCTATGGGACTTCCCTCGGGGCCAAAAACATTCAGTACTTC,CASSYGTSLGAKNIQYF
TRBV7-6,once,TRBJ1-2,.,TGTGCCAGCAGCCCCGGAGGGCTTTATGGCTACACCTTC,CASSPGGLYGYTF
TRBV7-3,.,TRBJ2-1,TRBD2,TGTGCCAGCAGCTTTAGCGGGAGGGACAATGAGCAGTTCTTC,CASSFSGRDNEQFF
TRBV7-2,medium-sized,TRBJ1-4,.,TGTGCCAGCAGCCCTGGCGGAAAACTGTTTTTT,CASSPGGKLFF
TRBV9,few,TRBJ2-5,TRBD2,TGTGCCAGCAGCGAGGGGGGAGGGGGACTAGCGGGAGAGACCCAGTACTTC,CASSEGGGGLAGETQYF
TRBV19,.,TRBJ2-2,.,TGTGCCAGTAAACGGGAAGACCTCAACACCGGGGAGCTGTTTTTT,CASKREDLNTGELFF
TRBV7-9,once,TRBJ1-2,.,TGTGCCAGCAGTAGGGAGTACTATGGCTACACCTTC,CASSREYYGYTF
TRBV28,.,TRBJ2-1,TRBD1,TGTGCCAGCAGTTCAACCTACGACAGGGGATATTTTTCTGATGAGCAGTTCTTC,CASSSTYDRGYFSDEQFF
TRBV18,.,TRBJ2-7,TRBD2,TGTGCCAGCTCCCGGACTAGCGGGAGTTACGAGCAGTACTTC,CASSRTSGSYEQYF
TRBV6-6,few,TRBJ2-1,.,TGTGCCAGCAGTACTAGCCTGGTTGAGCAGTTCTTC,CASSTSLVEQFF
TRBV4-2,.,TRBJ2-3,TRBD2,TGTGCCAGCAGCCCCAACCTAGCGGGAGGAGGCACAGATACGCAGTATTTT,CASSPNLAGGGTDTQYF
TRBV6-6,.,TRBJ1-3,.,TGTGCCAGCAGCGCGGCGAGGAGGGCGGGTGGAAACACCATATATTTT,CASSAARRAGGNTIYF
TRBV28,few,TRBJ2-3,.,TGTGCCAGCAGATCTAGCGACAAAAATACGCAGTATTTT,CASRSSDKNTQYF
TRBV10-3,.,TRBJ2-5,TRBD2,TGTGCCATCAGCCGCGGTAGCGGGGAGACCCAGTACTTC,CAISRGSGETQYF
TRBV7-9,few,TRBJ2-1,TRBD1,TGTGCCAGCAGCTTAATGGGACAGGGGAATGAGCAGTTCTTC,CASSLMGQGNEQFF
TRBV29-1,few,TRBJ1-2,TRBD1,TGCAGCGCCTTAGACAGGGGCTCCGGCTACACCTTC,CSALDRGSGYTF
TRBV7-3,.,TRBJ2-5,TRBD2,TGTGCCAGCAGCTTACTAGCGGGAGCGGAAGAGACCCAGTACTTC,CASSLLAGAEETQYF
TRBV10-3,.,TRBJ2-3,.,TGTGCCATCATGACCGGACAGCCCCACAGCACAGATACGCAGTATTTT,CAIMTGQPHSTDTQYF
TRBV7-2,once,TRBJ1-2,.,TGTGCCAGCAGCTTAGGAAGACAGTTTAACTATGGCTACACCTTC,CASSLGRQFNYGYTF
TRBV6-6,.,TRBJ1-1,.,TGTGCCAGCAGTTACGGGCGGGAGGCTTTCTTT,CASSYGREAFF
TRBV7-2,.,TRBJ2-7,.,TGTGCCAGCAGCCCCGCCCGGAGTTTATACGAGCAGTACTTC,CASSPARSLYEQYF
TRBV11-2,.,TRBJ2-2,.,TGTGCCAGCAGCTTTGCGGAGAACACCGGGGAGCTGTTTTTT,CASSFAENTGELFF
TRBV7-2,.,TRBJ1-1,.,TGTGCCAGCAGCTTATCGGTGGGGAGCACTGAAGCTTTCTTT,CASSLSVGSTEAFF
TRBV6-5,once,TRBJ2-2,.,TGTGCCAGCCGTCAGGGCAACACCGGGGAGCTGTTTTTT,CASRQGNTGELFF
TRBV19,.,TRBJ1-5,.,TGTGCCAGTAGTGGGGGGATATATCAGCCCCAGCATTTT,CASSGGIYQPQHF
TRBV9,.,TRBJ2-3,TRBD2,TGTGCCAGCAGCGTAGCTGCCTTAGCGGGAGCGACAGATACGCAGTATTTT,CASSVAALAGATDTQYF
TRBV18,.,TRBJ2-2,TRBD2,TGTGCCAGCTCACCAGCTAGCGGGAGACTGAACACCGGGGAGCTGTTTTTT,CASSPASGRLNTGELFF
TRBV29-1,.,TRBJ2-5,TRBD2,TGCAGCGTTTCCGGGACTAGCGCCGGCCAAGAGACCCAGTACTTC,CSVSGTSAGQETQYF
TRBV5-5,.,TRBJ2-7,.,TGTGCCAGCAGCCAAGGGGATGACCCCTACGAGCAGTACTTC,CASSQGDDPYEQYF
TRBV30,.,TRBJ2-2,.,TGTGCCTGGAGTCCCCTAGCCACCGGGGAGCTGTTTTTT,CAWSPLATGELFF
TRBV5-6,.,TRBJ1-5,TRBD1,TGTGCCAGCAGCTTCCGGACAGGGGGCTCGAATCAGCCCCAGCATTTT,CASSFRTGGSNQPQHF